This record concerns one TCR beta chain sequence. No antigen is known for it. The data originate from a study of shared clonotypes between healthy human individuals. The study, taken as a whole, reports: A generally larger estimated richness was seen in naive subsets than in memory subsets.

Terminally differentiated effector memory CD45RA+ cells were left out of the naive CD8 fraction, which was CD45RO-negative and positively selected for CCR7. Germline V gene data show CDR1 as SGHTA and CDR2 as FQGNSA. The CDR3 contains 17 residues. Between the trimmed V and J ends, which lost 1 base and 3 bases, there was a span of 15 bases. Libraries were prepared by immunoSEQ multiplex PCR; TCRdb keeps only in-frame clonotypes and omits some of them. The table has some 580,000 clones, 95% to 98% seen once. This TCR came from a man under 40 in good health. The material sequenced was naive CD8+ T cells sorted from blood. The chain is built from TRBV7-2 and TRBJ1-4; D is unresolved. In nucleotides, the CDR3 is TGTGCCAGCAGCTTAGGAGCGAGTAGCCCCGCTAATGAAAAACTGTTTTTT. Its translation: CASSLGASSPANEKLFF.